The clone carrying this T cell receptor (beta chain) was detected once. Its target is not known. Profiling relied on immunoSEQ multiplex PCR, and the TCRdb table lists in-frame clones only, not all of them. The data show 150,000 to 200,000 clones, about 92% seen once. This sample is part of a study of T cell responses to AZD1222 COVID-19 vaccine. Study-level results: Donor demographics were predominantly white British with a female majority; clonal diversity may be underestimated. Regions left unmutated in variants are reportedly the target of nearly half of spike-specific TCRs. The study found Spike-specific TCR breadth and depth rose after two AZD1222 doses. Among those given AZD1222, only six were seropositive at baseline.

This CDR3 is built from 16 residues. V lost 1 base and J 8 bases, leaving 20 bases between the germline ends. Germline lookup yields CDR1 SGHAT and CDR2 FQNNGV. Sequencing used peripheral blood, obtained 28 days after the second AZD1222 dose. This chain uses TRBV11-2 with TRBJ1-2; possible D gene TRBD1, 5 bases. The receptor's source is an adult who received the AZD1222 COVID-19 vaccine. CDR3 nucleotides: TGTGCCAGCAGCTTAGTCCCCCTACAAGGGGAAGACGGCTACACCTTC. Encoded protein: CASSLVPLQGEDGYTF.